The 12 T cell receptor beta chains below all came from one sample that was sequenced in a study of early T cells in non-severe SARS-CoV-2 infection. A single record per CDR3 protein comes from TCRdb applying MiXCR to the 5' RACE reads. The sample holds roughly 64,000 distinct CDR3 sequences, approximately 14% seen once. Material for sequencing was whole blood. The receptor set was obtained from an adult who was a healthcare worker with PCR-confirmed SARS-CoV-2 infection or an uninfected control (not recorded which).

The chain is built from TRBV12-3 or TRBV12-4 and TRBJ1-2; D not resolved. Trimming removed 5 bases at V and 9 bases at J, with 16 bases between. CDR3 length: 13 residues. The CDR3 DNA reads as TGTGCCAGCAGTCCTGACCGGAGGGAGAGCTACACCTTC. This codes for CASSPDRRESYTF.

This clonotype was seen a few times. The chain couples TRBV7-3 to TRBJ2-1, with 7 bases identical to TRBD2. The CDR3 spans 15 residues. Germline CDR1 is SGHTA and CDR2 is FQGTGA. V shed 1 base and J 0 bases; nucleotides not matched to a gene: 0. As DNA, the CDR3 is TGTGCCAGCAGCTTAAGCGGGGGCTCCTACAATGAGCAGTTCTTC. Its protein is CASSLSGGSYNEQFF.

This chain links TRBV6-2 or TRBV6-3 with TRBJ2-3; 8 positions match TRBD2. J was trimmed by 3 bases and V by 6 bases; bases with no gene match: 20. CDR1 and CDR2 from the germline V gene are MNHEY and SVGEGT. This CDR3 has 19 residues. The DNA of the CDR3 is TGTGCCAGCAGAACCGCTTTTATGGGGCGGGGGGTGCGTACAGATACGCAGTATTTT. As protein: CASRTAFMGRGVRTDTQYF.

V usage is TRBV2 and J usage is TRBJ2-6; D gene ambiguous. Germline-derived CDR1 and CDR2 are SNHLY and FYNNEI. The CDR3 consists of 14 residues. With 1 base removed from V and 4 bases from J, the gap between germline ends came to 5 bases. CDR3 amino acids: CASSEVAGANVLTF. For the CDR3, the DNA is TGTGCCAGCAGTGAAGTGGCCGGGGCCAACGTCCTGACTTTC.

The chain employs TRBV9 and TRBJ2-7; D gene unclear. The germline gives CDR1 SGDLS, CDR2 YYNGEE. V dropped 0 bases and J dropped 1 base, with 8 bases sitting between them. The CDR3 sequence is 14 residues long. CDR3 nucleotide sequence: TGTGCCAGCAGCGTAGGATTAGGGTCCTACGAGCAGTACTTC. Translation: CASSVGLGSYEQYF. Full variable domain (missing parts from reference TRBV9 and TRBJ2-7): DSGVTQTPKHLITATGQRVTLRCSPRSGDLSVYWYQQSLDQGLQFLIQYYNGEERAKGNILERFSAQQFPDLHSELNLSSLELGDSALYFCASSVGLGSYEQYFGPGTRLTVT.

This clonotype was observed a handful of times. The chain couples TRBV5-1 to TRBJ2-5, with TRBD2 identical over 8 bases. The CDR3 is 15 residues long. In germline, CDR1 is SGHRS, CDR2 YFSETQ. V lost 1 base and J lost 4; bases outside the gene matches: 6. CDR3 amino acids: CASSLTSGGGETQYF. The CDR3 region has the DNA TGCGCCAGCAGCTTGACCAGCGGGGGTGGAGAGACCCAGTACTTC.

This clonotype was seen ten or more times. The genes are TRBV2 and TRBJ2-7; D perhaps matches TRBD1 (6 bases). Trimming removed 6 bases from V and 5 bases from J, with 17 bases in between. Germline V gives CDR1 SNHLY, CDR2 FYNNEI. The CDR3 covers 14 residues. CDR3 region: CASRGLTGLDEQYF. The CDR3 DNA follows: TGTGCCAGCAGGGGTTTGACAGGTTTGGACGAGCAGTACTTC.

This chain connects TRBV27 to TRBJ2-1, with a tentative D call TRBD2 (7 bases). CDR3 length equals 13 residues. CDR1 and CDR2 (germline): MNHEY, SMNVEV (reference sequence). Here the CDR3 reads CEGGVLSYNEQFF. In DNA, the CDR3 is TGTGAAGGGGGGGTTTTGAGCTACAATGAGCAGTTCTTC.

The rearrangement joins TRBV12-5 to TRBJ2-3, with a tentative D call TRBD2 (6 bases). V lost 6 bases and J 4 bases, leaving 14 bases between the germline ends. The CDR3 has 14 amino acids. Germline CDR1 LGHNT, CDR2 FRNRAP. CDR3 sequence: CASGYGTASDTQYF. The DNA for the CDR3 is TGTGCTAGTGGCTATGGGACTGCCTCAGATACGCAGTATTTT.

This clonotype was detected many times. The chain is built from TRBV19 and TRBJ1-2; 8 nucleotides align to TRBD1. This CDR3 comprises 14 residues. The germline CDR1 and CDR2 sequences are LNHDA and SQIVND (reference sequence). The junction had 8 bases not matched to a gene; V was cut back by 7 bases and J by 4 bases. Here the CDR3 reads CASTDRGLRYGYTF. The CDR3 DNA sequence: TGTGCCAGTACCGACAGGGGTTTGCGCTATGGCTACACCTTC.

This clonotype was seen only a few times. This chain links TRBV18 with TRBJ1-4; D might be TRBD1 (5 bases). V was pared by 3 bases and J by 4 bases, with 12 bases between. CDR1 and CDR2 (germline): KGHSH, LQKENI. This CDR3 is built from 15 residues. CDR3: CASSPTGQSNEKLFF. In DNA, the CDR3 is TGTGCCAGCTCACCGACGGGGCAAAGTAATGAAAAACTGTTTTTT.

For the CDR3, the DNA is TGTGCCAGCTTCTCGTTGTCTATGGGGATCGAGCAGTACTTC. Protein sequence: CASFSLSMGIEQYF. The V call is TRBV5-6, the J call TRBJ2-7, with no clear D. CDR3 length: 14 amino acids. The V and J ends lost 7 bases and 6 bases respectively, with 20 bases between them. Germline V lookup: CDR1 SGHDT, CDR2 YYEEEE.